This TCR beta chain is drawn from a study of blood T cell repertoires in COVID-19. Germline assignment: CDR1 MNHEY and CDR2 SMNVEV (reference sequence). The CDR3 is 16 amino acids. V was pared by 6 bases and J by 3 bases, with 10 bases of the junction left unmatched. Assay: immunoSEQ multiplex PCR; the TCRdb copy retains only in-frame clones and omits some. The table records about 160,000 clones, approximately 91% of them present only once. This clonotype was obtained from a man aged 45-65 years with acute or convalescent COVID-19. What was sequenced was peripheral blood. V gene TRBV27 combines with J gene TRBJ2-7, with 11 bases that match TRBD2. CDR3 sequence reads: CASRPRIAGGIYEQYF. The CDR3 coding sequence is TGTGCCAGCAGACCCCGGATAGCGGGAGGGATCTACGAGCAGTACTTC.